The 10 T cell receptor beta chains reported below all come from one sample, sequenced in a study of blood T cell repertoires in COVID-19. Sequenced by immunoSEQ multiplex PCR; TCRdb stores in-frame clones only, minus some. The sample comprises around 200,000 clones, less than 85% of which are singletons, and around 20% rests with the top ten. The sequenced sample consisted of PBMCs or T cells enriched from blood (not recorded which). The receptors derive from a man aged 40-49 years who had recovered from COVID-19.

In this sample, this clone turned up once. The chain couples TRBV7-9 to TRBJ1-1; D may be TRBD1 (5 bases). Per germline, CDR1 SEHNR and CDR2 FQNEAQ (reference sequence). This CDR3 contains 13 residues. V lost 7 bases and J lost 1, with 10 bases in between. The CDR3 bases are TGTGCCAGCACCTCGACAGCGAACACTGAAGCTTTCTTT. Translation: CASTSTANTEAFF.

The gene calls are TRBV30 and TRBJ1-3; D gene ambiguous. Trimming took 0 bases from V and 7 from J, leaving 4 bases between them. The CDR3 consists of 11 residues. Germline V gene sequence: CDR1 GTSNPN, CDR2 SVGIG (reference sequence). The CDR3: CAWSVQNTIYF. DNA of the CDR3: TGTGCCTGGAGTGTTCAGAACACCATATATTTT.

The CDR3 loop is CASFDSYGYTF. The CDR3 DNA follows: TGTGCCAGCTTCGACTCGTATGGCTACACCTTC. The chain recombines TRBV6-5 with TRBJ1-2; D remains ambiguous. Germline V gene lookup returns CDR1 MNHEY and CDR2 SVGAGI. The CDR3 runs 11 residues. V shed 8 bases and J shed 5 bases, with 9 bases lying between them.

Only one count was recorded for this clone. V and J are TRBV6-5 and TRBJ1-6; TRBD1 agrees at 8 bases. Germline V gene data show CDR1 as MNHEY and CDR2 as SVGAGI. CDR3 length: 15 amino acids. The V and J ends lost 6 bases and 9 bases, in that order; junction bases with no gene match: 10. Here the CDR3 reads CASRNRDRNVSPLHF. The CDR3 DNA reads TGTGCCAGCAGAAACCGGGACAGGAATGTTTCACCCCTCCACTTT.

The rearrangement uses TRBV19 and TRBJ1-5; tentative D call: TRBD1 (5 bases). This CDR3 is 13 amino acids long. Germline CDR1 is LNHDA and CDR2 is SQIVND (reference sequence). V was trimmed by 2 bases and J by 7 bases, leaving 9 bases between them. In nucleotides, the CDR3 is TGTGCCAGTAGTATACAGGGTCGCCAGCCCCAGCATTTT. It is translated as CASSIQGRQPQHF.

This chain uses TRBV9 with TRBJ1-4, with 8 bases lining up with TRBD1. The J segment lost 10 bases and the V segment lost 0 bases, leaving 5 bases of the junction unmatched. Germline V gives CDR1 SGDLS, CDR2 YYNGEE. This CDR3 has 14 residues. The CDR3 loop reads CASSVEQGGGKLFF. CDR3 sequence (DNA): TGTGCCAGCAGCGTAGAACAGGGGGGCGGAAAACTGTTTTTT.

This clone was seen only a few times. The DNA for the CDR3 is TGTGCCAGCAGCCAAGACAGGGGGAACGAGCAGTACTTC. It specifies CASSQDRGNEQYF. The rearrangement links TRBV7-3 to TRBJ2-7; TRBD1 agrees at 9 bases. In germline, CDR1 is SGHTA, CDR2 FQGTGA. The length of the CDR3 is 13 residues. V was clipped by 5 bases and J by 5 bases; unmatched bases: 4.

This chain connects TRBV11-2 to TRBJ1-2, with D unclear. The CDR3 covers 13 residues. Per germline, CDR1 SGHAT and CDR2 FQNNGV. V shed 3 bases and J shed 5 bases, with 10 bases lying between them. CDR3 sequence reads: CASSLGRQYGYTF. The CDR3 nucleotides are TGTGCCAGCAGCTTGGGGAGGCAATATGGCTACACCTTC.

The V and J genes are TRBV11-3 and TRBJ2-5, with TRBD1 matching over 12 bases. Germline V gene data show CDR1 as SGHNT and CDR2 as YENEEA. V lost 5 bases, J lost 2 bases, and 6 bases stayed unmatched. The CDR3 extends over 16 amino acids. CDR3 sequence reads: CASSTGTGGGQETQYF. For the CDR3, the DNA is TGTGCCAGCAGCACCGGGACAGGGGGCGGTCAAGAGACCCAGTACTTC. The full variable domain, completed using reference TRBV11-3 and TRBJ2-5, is EAGVVQSPRYKIIEKKQPVAFWCNPISGHNTLYWYLQNLGQGPELLIRYENEEAVDDSQLPKDRFSAERLKGVDSTLKIQPAELGDSAVYLCASSTGTGGGQETQYFGPGTRLLVL.

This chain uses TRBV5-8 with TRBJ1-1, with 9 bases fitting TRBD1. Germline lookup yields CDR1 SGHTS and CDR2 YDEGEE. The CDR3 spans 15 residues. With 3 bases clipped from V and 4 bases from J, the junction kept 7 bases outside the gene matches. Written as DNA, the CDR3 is TGTGCCAGCAGCTCGGACAGGGGTGTATCCACTGAAGCTTTCTTT. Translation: CASSSDRGVSTEAFF.